The sequence of this T cell receptor (beta chain) was determined in a study of Ad26.COV2.S vaccination and SARS-CoV-2 variants. Treatment here: roughly 20 received Ad26.COV2.S at low or high dose, single or two shots; five or six received placebo; per-sample allocation not given. Following the first vaccine or placebo injection, samples were taken on day 63. In Boston, the donor was an adult between 18-55 years of age. Using immunoSEQ multiplex PCR, the repertoire was profiled, and TCRdb retains in-frame clones only, with some absent. Of around 270,000 clones in the sample, roughly 87% were seen once. The specimen comprised peripheral blood, sampled in a trial of Ad26.COV2.S vaccine versus placebo. This clonotype was sampled from a person between 18 and 59 years old who received the Ad26.COV2.S COVID-19 vaccine or a placebo.

The CDR3 reads CATSRDWGLTNEKLFF. The CDR3 DNA is TGTGCCACCAGCAGAGACTGGGGGTTGACTAATGAAAAACTGTTTTTT. This chain joins TRBV15 and TRBJ1-4, with D possibly being TRBD1 (5 bases). Germline CDR1 and CDR2: LNHNV and YYDKDF (reference sequence). The CDR3 spans 16 residues. V was cut by 0 bases and J by 2 bases, with 10 bases left in between.